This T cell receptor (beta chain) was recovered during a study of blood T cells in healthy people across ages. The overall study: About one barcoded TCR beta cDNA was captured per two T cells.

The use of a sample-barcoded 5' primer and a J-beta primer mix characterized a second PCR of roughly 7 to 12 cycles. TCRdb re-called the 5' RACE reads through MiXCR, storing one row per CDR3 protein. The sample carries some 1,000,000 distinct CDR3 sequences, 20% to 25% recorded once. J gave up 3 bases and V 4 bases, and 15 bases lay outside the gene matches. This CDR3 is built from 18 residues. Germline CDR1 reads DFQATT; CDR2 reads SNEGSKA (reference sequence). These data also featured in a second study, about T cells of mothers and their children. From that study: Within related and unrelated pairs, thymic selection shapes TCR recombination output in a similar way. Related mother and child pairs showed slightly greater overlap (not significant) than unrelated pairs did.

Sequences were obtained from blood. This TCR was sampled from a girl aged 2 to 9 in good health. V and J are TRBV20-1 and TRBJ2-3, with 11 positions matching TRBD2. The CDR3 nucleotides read TGCAGTGCTACGGTTCCCGGGACTAGCGGAGTACGGACAGATACGCAGTATTTT. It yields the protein CSATVPGTSGVRTDTQYF.